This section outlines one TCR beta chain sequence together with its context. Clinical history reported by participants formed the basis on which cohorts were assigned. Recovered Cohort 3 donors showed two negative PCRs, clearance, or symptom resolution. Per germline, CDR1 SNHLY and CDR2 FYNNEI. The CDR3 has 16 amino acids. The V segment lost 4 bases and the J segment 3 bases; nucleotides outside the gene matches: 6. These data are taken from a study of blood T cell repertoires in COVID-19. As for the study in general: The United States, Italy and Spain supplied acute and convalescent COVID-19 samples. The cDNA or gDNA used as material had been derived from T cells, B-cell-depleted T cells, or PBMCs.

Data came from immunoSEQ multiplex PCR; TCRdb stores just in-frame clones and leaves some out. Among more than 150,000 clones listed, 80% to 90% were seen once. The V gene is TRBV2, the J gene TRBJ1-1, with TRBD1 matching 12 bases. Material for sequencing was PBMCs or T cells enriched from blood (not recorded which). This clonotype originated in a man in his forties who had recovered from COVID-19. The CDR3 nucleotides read TGTGCCAGCAGTGGCGGGACAGGGGGCCTGGACACTGAAGCTTTCTTT. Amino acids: CASSGGTGGLDTEAFF. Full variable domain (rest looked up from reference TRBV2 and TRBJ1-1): EPEVTQTPSHQVTQMGQEVILRCVPISNHLYFYWYRQILGQKVEFLVSFYNNEISEKSEIFDDQFSVERPDGSNFTLKIRSTKLEDSAMYFCASSGGTGGLDTEAFFGQGTRLTVV.